This T cell receptor beta chain originates from a study of regulatory T cells in long-lasting Graves disease. Study background: Graves' disease counted as persistent after over 5 years of antithyroid drugs with positive TSH receptor antibodies.

TCR beta libraries were built with iRepertoire HTBI primers and Arm-PCR of CDR3 regions. MiXCR, run by TCRdb on the multiplex PCR reads, gives a single entry per CDR3 protein. The sample has a few hundred thousand distinct CDR3 sequences, less than 30% seen once. CDR1 is SGHAT, CDR2 FQNNGV, per germline. J gave up 4 bases and V 5 bases, and 6 bases lay outside the gene matches. The CDR3 has 16 amino acids. The table lists this clonotype with many counts. Its antigen is undetermined. Study results and limitations: Persistent Graves' patients showed less TCR diversity than newly diagnosed ones.

Time point indicated: persistent/refractory GD, antithyroid drugs over 5 years with positive TRAb. RNA extracted from PBMCs served as the sequencing template. J is TRBJ2-6 and V is TRBV11-2, with TRBD1 identical over 9 bases. This clonotype was obtained from a woman between 40 and 55 years old with Graves disease. The sequenced sample was peripheral blood mononuclear cells (PBMCs), obtained when the disease was refractory, from a patient treated with antithyroid drugs. This CDR3 is CASSGNRGRGANVLTF. The CDR3 DNA reads TGTGCCAGCAGCGGAAACAGGGGGCGCGGGGCCAACGTCCTGACTTTC.